Included here is one TCR beta chain sequence, with context. Its antigen is undetermined. All donors were Caucasian adults living in Nashville, Tennessee. These data come from a study of shared clonotypes between healthy human individuals. Study-wide results and limits: Shared across a few donors were around 5% of the naive CD4 clonotypes.

Method: immunoSEQ multiplex PCR; TCRdb's copy keeps in-frame clones and lacks some. The sample carries a few million clones, just over 90% recorded once. This CDR3 spans 16 amino acids. Germline trimming cut 4 bases from V and 1 base from J; bases unmatched to any gene: 8. Per the germline V gene, CDR1 is SGHDT and CDR2 is YYEEEE. The sample was naive CD4+ T cells sorted from blood. Subset defined: CD45RA+ positively selected. This clonotype originated in a man between 18 and 35 years old in good health. This sequence joins TRBV5-6 and TRBJ2-3, with TRBD1 identical over 8 bases. The CDR3 sequence: CASSHRTGQGTDTQYF. In DNA form, the CDR3 reads TGTGCCAGCAGCCACCGGACAGGGCAGGGCACAGATACGCAGTATTTT.